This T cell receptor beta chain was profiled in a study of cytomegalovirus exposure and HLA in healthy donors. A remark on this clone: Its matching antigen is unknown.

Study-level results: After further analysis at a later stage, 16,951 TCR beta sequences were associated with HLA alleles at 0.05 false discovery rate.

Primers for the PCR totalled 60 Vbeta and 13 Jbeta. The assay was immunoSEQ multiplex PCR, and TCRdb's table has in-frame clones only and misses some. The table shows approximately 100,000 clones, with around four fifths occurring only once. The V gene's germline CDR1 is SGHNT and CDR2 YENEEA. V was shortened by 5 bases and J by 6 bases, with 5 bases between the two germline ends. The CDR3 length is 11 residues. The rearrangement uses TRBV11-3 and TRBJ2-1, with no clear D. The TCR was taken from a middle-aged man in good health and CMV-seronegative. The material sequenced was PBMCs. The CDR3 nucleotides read TGTGCCAGCAGCCAGGCCAATGAGCAGTTCTTC. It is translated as CASSQANEQFF.